Following are 25 T cell receptor beta chains from one sample sequenced in a study of blood T cells in healthy people across ages. A sample-barcoded 5' primer and a J-beta primer mix were used in a second PCR of roughly 6 to 12 cycles. TCRdb called the 5' RACE reads again in MiXCR, with one record for every CDR3 protein. The sample carries about 1.6 million distinct CDR3 sequences, roughly 30% recorded once. The sample taken for sequencing was blood. The receptor set was obtained from a young woman in good health.

In this sample, this clonotype turned up many times. The V and J genes are TRBV10-3 and TRBJ2-5; perhaps TRBD2 as D (5 bases). V dropped 0 bases and J dropped 1 base, with 6 bases sitting between them. This CDR3 has 14 residues. Germline V lookup: CDR1 ENHRY, CDR2 SYGVKD. CDR3 sequence reads: CAISESTTQETQYF. The CDR3 DNA reads as TGTGCCATCAGTGAGTCGACTACCCAAGAGACCCAGTACTTC.

This chain uses TRBV7-2 with TRBJ2-1; D unclear. The germline gives CDR1 SGHTA, CDR2 FQGNSA. V was shortened by 3 bases and J by 4 bases, with 10 bases between the two germline ends. The CDR3 spans 14 residues. The CDR3 bases are TGTGCCAGCAGCTTCTATGGTAAATACAATGAGCAGTTCTTC. This gives the protein CASSFYGKYNEQFF.

This clonotype was counted a few times. A much larger clone differs from this one at a single base, so this may be a read error. The V gene is TRBV4-1, the J gene TRBJ2-5, with D perhaps matching TRBD2 (6 bases). From germline, CDR1 is MGHRA and CDR2 YSYEKL. This CDR3 has 13 residues. The germline V and J ends were trimmed by 2 bases and 5 bases, with 9 bases remaining between them. The CDR3 nucleotides read TGCGCCAGCAGCCAAACTAGCAGCGAGACCCAGTACTTC. It is translated as CASSQTSSETQYF.

This sequence joins TRBV2 and TRBJ1-2, with D possibly matching TRBD1 (5 bases). The CDR3 has 16 amino acids. The ends were cut back, 6 bases at V and 4 bases at J, with 21 bases in the middle. Per germline, CDR1 SNHLY and CDR2 FYNNEI. CDR3: CASRLGEWGVGYGYTF. CDR3 DNA sequence: TGTGCCAGCAGACTCGGAGAATGGGGGGTAGGCTATGGCTACACCTTC. Filled out from reference TRBV2 and TRBJ1-2, the complete variable domain reads EPEVTQTPSHQVTQMGQEVILRCVPISNHLYFYWYRQILGQKVEFLVSFYNNEISEKSEIFDDQFSVERPDGSNFTLKIRSTKLEDSAMYFCASRLGEWGVGYGYTFGSGTRLTVV.

The chain uses TRBV15 and TRBJ2-2; a possible D gene is TRBD1 (6 bases). CDR3 size: 17 residues. Trimming left V 0 bases short and J 4 bases short, with 15 bases between. Germline CDR1 and CDR2: LNHNV and YYDKDF (reference sequence). The CDR3 DNA reads TGTGCCACCAGCAGAGATCGACAGGCTACTCTCACCGGGGAGCTGTTTTTT. Protein sequence: CATSRDRQATLTGELFF.

The gene calls are TRBV5-1 and TRBJ2-4; D call uncertain. Matching the DNA end better, TRBJ2-7 makes the J call doubtful. Per germline, CDR1 SGHRS and CDR2 YFSETQ. CDR3 size: 14 residues. For the CDR3, the DNA is TGCGCCAGCAGCTTGGCTGGGCAGGCTAGCGAGCAGTACTTC. This translates into CASSLAGQASEQYF.

This clonotype appeared a few times. The V gene is TRBV6-2 or TRBV6-3, the J gene TRBJ1-2, with D tentatively TRBD1 (6 bases). The CDR3 totals 15 residues. The germline V gene has CDR1 MNHEY and CDR2 SVGEGT. Trimming took 5 bases from V and 4 from J, leaving 17 bases between them. The CDR3 sequence is CASSNRRGGLYGYTF. The CDR3 DNA reads TGTGCCAGCAGTAACCGCCGCGGGGGGCTCTATGGCTACACCTTC.

V usage is TRBV11-2 and J usage is TRBJ1-2, with D tentatively TRBD1 (5 bases). Germline lookup yields CDR1 SGHAT and CDR2 FQNNGV. V was pared by 5 bases and J by 7 bases, with 20 bases between. The CDR3 has 15 amino acids. The CDR3 nucleotides read TGTGCCAGCAGCGAACAACACAGGTCTAGGGGTGGCTACACCTTC. Protein sequence: CASSEQHRSRGGYTF.

This clonotype has a count of ten or more. Written as DNA, the CDR3 is TGCGCCAGCAGCCAAGGAAGGGGGGACGAGCAGTACTTC. Protein: CASSQGRGDEQYF. This chain uses TRBV4-1 with TRBJ2-7; D is perhaps TRBD1 or TRBD2 (6 bases each). V was clipped by 1 base and J by 5 bases, with 9 bases between them. The CDR3 is 13 amino acids. Per the germline V gene, CDR1 is MGHRA and CDR2 is YSYEKL.

This clonotype was counted between two and nine times. This chain joins TRBV30 and TRBJ2-3, with unresolved D. Germline lookup yields CDR1 GTSNPN and CDR2 SVGIG (reference sequence). The CDR3 is 13 amino acids. Trimming stripped 0 bases from V and 0 bases from J, with 4 bases between. CDR3 in amino acids: CAWSVHSTDTQYF. DNA of the CDR3: TGTGCCTGGAGTGTACATAGCACAGATACGCAGTATTTT. Full variable domain (missing parts from reference TRBV30 and TRBJ2-3): SQTIHQWPATLVQPVGSPLSLECTVEGTSNPNLYWYRQAAGRGLQLLFYSVGIGQISSEVPQNLSASRPQDRQFILSSKKLLLSDSGFYLCAWSVHSTDTQYFGPGTRLTVL.

The CDR3, as DNA: TGCGCCAGCAGCTTTGGGACCAGACAGGAAGAGACCCAGTACTTC. Encoded protein: CASSFGTRQEETQYF. V and J are TRBV5-1 and TRBJ2-5; D perhaps matches TRBD1 (6 bases). This CDR3 spans 15 amino acids. Trimming stripped 2 bases from V and 3 bases from J, with 14 bases between. In germline, CDR1 is SGHRS, CDR2 YFSETQ.

This clonotype was seen only a few times. This chain connects TRBV12-3 or TRBV12-4 to TRBJ2-7; 8 bases match TRBD1. V shed 6 bases and J 11 bases; nucleotides not matched to a gene: 9. The CDR3 covers 12 residues. CDR3 DNA sequence: TGTGCCAGCAGCGAATTTCCGGGACAGGAGTACTTC. It encodes CASSEFPGQEYF.

J is TRBJ1-4 and V is TRBV20-1, with TRBD1 as a possible D gene (6 bases). V was cut by 1 base and J by 4 bases, with 13 bases left in between. Germline V gives CDR1 DFQATT, CDR2 SNEGSKA (reference sequence). The CDR3 is made up of 15 amino acids. The DNA of the CDR3 is TGCAGTGCTAGAGGGGCAGGGGTCGGTAATGAAAAACTGTTTTTT. It specifies CSARGAGVGNEKLFF.

The table lists this clonotype with a few counts. CDR3 loop: CASNLQGTGYTF. The CDR3 nucleotides are TGTGCCAGCAACTTACAGGGTACTGGCTACACCTTC. The rearrangement uses TRBV2 and TRBJ1-2; TRBD1 might be the D (6 bases). Trimming cost V 7 bases and J 7 bases, with 13 bases left between them. This CDR3 is built from 12 residues. Germline V CDR1 and CDR2: SNHLY, FYNNEI.

The CDR3 DNA sequence: TGTGCCAGCAGCGTAGAGGGAGGGCAGGCAACAGATACGCAGTATTTT. Translation gives CASSVEGGQATDTQYF. The genes are TRBV9 and TRBJ2-3; TRBD2 matches 7 bases. CDR1 and CDR2 (germline): SGDLS, YYNGEE. Losses at the gene ends were 0 bases for V and 3 bases for J; bases not matched to a gene: 7. The CDR3 has 16 amino acids.

The chain couples TRBV6-1 to TRBJ2-4; D uncertain. The end of the DNA is better explained by TRBJ2-7, so the J call may be wrong. The CDR3 contains 14 residues. In germline, CDR1 is MNHNS, CDR2 SASEGT. The CDR3 protein is CASKGPVVWDEQYF. The DNA of the CDR3 is TGTGCCAGCAAGGGCCCTGTAGTCTGGGACGAGCAGTACTTC.

Regarding this clonotype: A much more abundant neighbour one base away suggests this may be a read error. This sequence joins TRBV20-1 and TRBJ2-1; 15 nucleotides match TRBD2. CDR3 length: 18 residues. Germline CDR1 DFQATT, CDR2 SNEGSKA (reference sequence). This chain's CDR3 is CSAGDPKSGTSGRYEQFF. The CDR3, as DNA: TGCAGTGCTGGAGACCCGAAATCGGGGACTAGCGGGAGGTATGAGCAGTTCTTC.

V usage is TRBV7-8 and J usage is TRBJ2-7; the D gene is possibly TRBD1 (5 bases). This CDR3 comprises 17 residues. Germline V CDR1 and CDR2: SGHVS, FQNEAQ. V lost 0 bases to trimming and J lost 3 bases, with 18 bases between them. This CDR3 is CASSLALDKRGSYEQYF. Here the CDR3 DNA reads TGTGCCAGCAGCTTAGCCTTGGACAAGCGAGGTAGCTACGAGCAGTACTTC.

This clonotype was seen ten or more times. The chain has TRBV7-3 and TRBJ1-1; no definite D call. Germline loops: CDR1 SGHTA, CDR2 FQGTGA. This CDR3 is 13 amino acids long. Trimming cost V 5 bases and J 1 base, with 8 bases left between them. CDR3 DNA sequence: TGTGCCAGCAGCCCTACACGGAACACTGAAGCTTTCTTT. It codes for CASSPTRNTEAFF.

The V and J genes are TRBV6-1 and TRBJ2-1; 10 bases are shared with TRBD2. Unmatched junction bases numbered 5, after V lost 1 base and J lost 8 bases. There are 15 residues in the CDR3. Per the germline V gene, CDR1 is MNHNS and CDR2 is SASEGT. The CDR3 bases are TGTGCCAGCAGTGAAGGGACTAGCGGACTGGATGAGCAGTTCTTC. Amino acids: CASSEGTSGLDEQFF.

This clonotype was counted a few times. V usage is TRBV5-1 and J usage is TRBJ1-2, with D possibly matching TRBD1 (5 bases). The V and J ends lost 0 bases and 9 bases respectively, with 9 bases between them. Germline CDR1 is SGHRS and CDR2 is YFSETQ. This CDR3 has 12 residues. In DNA, the CDR3 is TGCGCCAGCAGCTTGGATCAGGGTAGCTACACCTTC. Its translation: CASSLDQGSYTF.

This chain connects TRBV6-5 to TRBJ2-7; D remains ambiguous. The CDR3 sequence is 15 residues long. V gave up 0 bases and J gave up 11 bases, with 20 bases separating them. Germline CDR1 MNHEY, CDR2 SVGAGI. Here the CDR3 reads CASSYSQVATEGKYF. For the CDR3, the DNA is TGTGCCAGCAGTTACTCGCAAGTAGCCACGGAAGGCAAGTACTTC.

This clonotype has a handful of counts. The chain joins TRBV4-1 to TRBJ2-1, with D possibly matching TRBD2 (5 bases). The CDR3 is made up of 15 amino acids. V was cut by 1 base and J by 8 bases, with 15 bases left in between. Germline V gene sequence: CDR1 MGHRA, CDR2 YSYEKL. The DNA of the CDR3 is TGCGCCAGCAGCCAAGTCGCGGAGAGGAGGTATGAGCAGTTCTTC. Amino acids: CASSQVAERRYEQFF.

This clonotype has ten or more counts. CDR3 residues: CASSPGGAEAFF. Here the CDR3 DNA reads TGTGCCAGCAGCCCGGGGGGTGCTGAAGCTTTCTTT. This chain joins TRBV12-3 or TRBV12-4 and TRBJ1-1, with a weak D call TRBD1 (5 bases). The CDR3 length is 12 residues. Trimming left V 6 bases short and J 6 bases short, with 11 bases between.

This clonotype was counted only a few times. This chain uses TRBV3-1 with TRBJ2-3; D call uncertain. This CDR3 is built from 13 residues. The germline V gene has CDR1 LGHDT and CDR2 YNNKEL (reference sequence). V lost 3 bases and J lost 4, with 8 bases in between. CDR3 bases: TGTGCCAGCAGCCATGGAAACGCAGATACGCAGTATTTT. This codes for CASSHGNADTQYF.